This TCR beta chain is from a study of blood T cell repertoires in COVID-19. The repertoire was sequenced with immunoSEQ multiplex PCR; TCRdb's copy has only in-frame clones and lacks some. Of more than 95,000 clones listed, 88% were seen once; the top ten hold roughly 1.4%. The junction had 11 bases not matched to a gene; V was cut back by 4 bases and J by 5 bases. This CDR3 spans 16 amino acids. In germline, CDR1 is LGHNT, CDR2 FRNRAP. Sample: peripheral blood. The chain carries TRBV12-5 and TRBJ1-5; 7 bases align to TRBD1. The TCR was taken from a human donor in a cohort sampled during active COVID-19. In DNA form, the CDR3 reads TGTGCTAGTGGTTCCCAGACAGGGAAGGTCTATCAGCCCCAGCATTTT. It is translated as CASGSQTGKVYQPQHF.